This TCR beta chain was profiled in a study of identical twins. Remarks on this clonotype: Its antigen remains unknown.

TCRdb analysed the 5' RACE reads with MiXCR anew, one entry per CDR3 protein. The sample contains about 18,000 distinct CDR3 sequences, 69% of which appear only once. General study findings and limits: Invariant MAIT and iNKT cells are populations that could partly confound zero-insertion analyses.

V lost 2 bases and J 4 bases, leaving 1 base between the germline ends. This CDR3 has 11 residues. CDR1 and CDR2 from the germline V gene are ENHRY and SYGVKD. Sequencing input: memory (CD45RO+) T cells sorted from blood. This clonotype was sampled from a woman under 30 in good health. This table probably holds off-target reads from a library built for another chain. V usage is TRBV10-3 and J usage is TRBJ2-3; no clear D gene. In nucleotides, the CDR3 is TGTGCCATCAGTGAGGCAGATACGCAGTATTTT. It yields the protein CAISEADTQYF.